Below are 21 T cell receptor beta chains sequenced from a single sample in a study of blood T cell repertoires in COVID-19. The assay was immunoSEQ multiplex PCR, and TCRdb's table has in-frame clones only and misses some. The sample lists roughly 240,000 clones, roughly 85% seen once, with around 3.5% in the top ten. The material sequenced was PBMCs or T cells enriched from blood (not recorded which). The source of these receptors is a woman between 40 and 55 years old who had been exposed to COVID-19.

This clone was recorded a few times. The chain recombines TRBV7-3 with TRBJ1-6, with TRBD1 as a possible D gene (5 bases). V was shortened by 2 bases and J by 5 bases, with 13 bases between the two germline ends. The CDR3 loop spans 16 amino acids. CDR1 and CDR2 (germline): SGHTA, FQGTGA. The CDR3, as DNA: TGTGCCAGCAGCTTACAGGGCCACGAAAATAATTCACCCCTCCACTTT. It specifies CASSLQGHENNSPLHF.

The J gene is TRBJ1-6, the V gene TRBV6-6, with no clear D. The CDR3 loop spans 13 amino acids. Germline V gene lookup returns CDR1 MNHNY and CDR2 SVGAGI (reference sequence). The CDR3 reads CASVVSSNSPLHF. Here the CDR3 DNA reads TGTGCTTCTGTCGTGTCGAGTAATTCACCCCTCCACTTT.

The chain carries TRBV28 and TRBJ1-4, with D hard to call. CDR3 size: 15 residues. The V end lost 5 bases, the J end lost 0 bases, and 10 bases lay between the germline ends. The germline V gene has CDR1 MDHEN and CDR2 SYDVKM. In DNA form, the CDR3 reads TGTGCCAGCAGTATCTGGGCAACAACTAATGAAAAACTGTTTTTT. Translated, it gives CASSIWATTNEKLFF.

This chain connects TRBV6-2 or TRBV6-3 to TRBJ1-2; 8 bases align to TRBD1. Trimming took 4 bases from V and 4 from J; bases not matched to a gene: 8. The germline V gene has CDR1 MNHEY and CDR2 SVGEGT. CDR3 length equals 15 residues. The CDR3 DNA is TGTGCCAGCAGTTTGTCAGGACAGGGAACCTATGGCTACACCTTC. Translating it yields CASSLSGQGTYGYTF.

This clone was found once. The chain is built from TRBV2 and TRBJ2-7; 9 nucleotides line up with TRBD1. Trimming removed 11 bases from V and 1 base from J; junction bases left unmatched: 6. Germline CDR1 reads SNHLY; CDR2 reads FYNNEI. CDR3 length equals 13 residues. This CDR3 reads CAATGGLSYEQYF. The CDR3 DNA reads as TGTGCCGCGACAGGGGGTCTGTCCTACGAGCAGTACTTC.

The chain couples TRBV11-2 to TRBJ2-5, with TRBD1 as a possible D gene (6 bases). V lost 1 base to trimming and J lost 5 bases, with 17 bases between them. This CDR3 comprises 16 residues. Germline V gene data show CDR1 as SGHAT and CDR2 as FQNNGV. This CDR3 is CASSLGLGQLWETQYF. The CDR3 bases are TGTGCCAGCAGCTTAGGGTTAGGACAGTTGTGGGAGACCCAGTACTTC.

This clone was observed a few times. The chain carries TRBV5-1 and TRBJ2-4; 9 nucleotides match TRBD1. CDR1 is SGHRS and CDR2 is YFSETQ in the germline V gene. V lost 4 bases, J lost 8 bases, and 4 bases stayed unmatched. CDR3 size: 13 residues. The CDR3 sequence: CASSLGQGDIQYF. Here the CDR3 DNA reads TGCGCCAGCAGCCTGGGACAGGGAGACATTCAGTACTTC.

J is TRBJ1-2 and V is TRBV5-4, with 7 bases matching TRBD1. After removal of 6 bases from V and 10 bases from J, the junction contained 18 bases not matched to a gene. Germline CDR1 SGHNT, CDR2 YYREEE (reference sequence). The CDR3 loop spans 15 amino acids. DNA of the CDR3: TGTGCCAGCACGAGCTTACTAACAGGGGACCAGCCCTACACCTTC. Amino acid sequence: CASTSLLTGDQPYTF.

This clone showed up just a few times. V gene TRBV30 combines with J gene TRBJ2-5; a possible D gene is TRBD1 (7 bases). The length of the CDR3 is 17 residues. V shed 3 bases and J shed 5 bases, with 25 bases lying between them. The V gene's germline CDR1 is GTSNPN and CDR2 SVGIG (reference sequence). The CDR3 here is CAWSSGGSVGGQETQYF. The CDR3 DNA is TGTGCCTGGAGCTCAGGGGGATCAGTTGGGGGGCAGGAGACCCAGTACTTC.

This clone was observed a single time. This chain links TRBV2 with TRBJ1-4; D is possibly TRBD1 (5 bases). The CDR3 length is 14 residues. V lost 11 bases and J 0 bases, leaving 13 bases between the germline ends. Germline V gene data show CDR1 as SNHLY and CDR2 as FYNNEI. As DNA, the CDR3 is TGTGCCTCCCTCCAAGGGGCAACTAATGAAAAACTGTTTTTT. It specifies CASLQGATNEKLFF.

CDR3 residues: CATSDRTGYEYNEQFF. As DNA, the CDR3 is TGTGCCACCAGTGACCGGACAGGGTATGAGTACAATGAGCAGTTCTTC. V gene TRBV24-1 combines with J gene TRBJ2-1, with 8 bases identical to TRBD1. This CDR3 is built from 16 residues. Germline trimming cut 4 bases from V and 4 bases from J; bases unmatched to any gene: 8. CDR1 and CDR2 from the germline V gene are KGHDR and SFDVKD.

This chain uses TRBV18 with TRBJ1-1; possibly TRBD1 for D (5 bases). Looked up from germline, CDR1 is KGHSH and CDR2 is LQKENI. Trimming left V 0 bases short and J 4 bases short, with 15 bases between. CDR3 size: 16 residues. The CDR3 nucleotides are TGTGCCAGCTCACCACCGGGAGTGGGGGGTGGCACTGAAGCTTTCTTT. Its protein product is CASSPPGVGGGTEAFF.

The chain carries TRBV5-1 and TRBJ2-1; weak D call: TRBD2 (6 bases). The CDR3 totals 15 residues. V lost 4 bases to trimming and J lost 10 bases, with 21 bases between them. CDR1 and CDR2 (germline): SGHRS, YFSETQ. The chain's CDR3 is CASSPIPGDGREQFF. CDR3 in DNA: TGCGCCAGCAGCCCAATACCGGGGGACGGCCGAGAGCAGTTCTTC.

The table lists this clone with a few counts. The chain recombines TRBV6-6 with TRBJ1-2; 12 bases agree with TRBD1. With 5 bases clipped from V and 3 bases from J, the junction kept 13 bases outside the gene matches. Germline CDR1 and CDR2: MNHNY and SVGAGI (reference sequence). CDR3 length: 18 amino acids. The CDR3 reads CASSPAGTGGLSDYGYTF. The CDR3 coding sequence is TGTGCCAGCAGTCCTGCCGGGACAGGGGGCCTATCGGACTATGGCTACACCTTC.

The J gene is TRBJ2-1, the V gene TRBV5-1; 14 positions agree with TRBD2. The germline V gene encodes CDR1 SGHRS and CDR2 YFSETQ. CDR3 size: 17 residues. The V segment lost 4 bases and the J segment 6 bases; nucleotides outside the gene matches: 9. The DNA of the CDR3 is TGCGCCAGCAGCCTCCGGACTAGCGGGGGGCCCCTCAATGAGCAGTTCTTC. Amino acid sequence: CASSLRTSGGPLNEQFF.

The CDR3 DNA reads TGTGCCAGCAGGCTGTCTGGGGCCTATGGCTACACCTTC. This translates into CASRLSGAYGYTF. The chain links TRBV28 to TRBJ1-2; a weak D match, TRBD1 (5 bases). The CDR3 contains 13 residues. The V end lost 6 bases, the J end lost 4 bases, and 12 bases lay between the germline ends. In germline, CDR1 is MDHEN, CDR2 SYDVKM.

This clone was seen only a few times. J is TRBJ1-1 and V is TRBV7-2, with TRBD1 as a possible D gene (6 bases). Trimming pared 10 bases from V and 1 base from J, leaving 16 bases between. Germline V gives CDR1 SGHTA, CDR2 FQGNSA. The CDR3 has 14 residues. The DNA for the CDR3 is TGTGCCACCTTACAGGGACGATCGAACACTGAAGCTTTCTTT. It codes for CATLQGRSNTEAFF.

CDR3 nucleotide sequence: TGTGCCAGCAGTTACCCCAGGCCCCGGAACACTGAAGCTTTCTTT. It specifies CASSYPRPRNTEAFF. V gene TRBV6-2 or TRBV6-3 combines with J gene TRBJ1-1; D is unclear. The V end lost 2 bases, the J end lost 1 base, and 11 bases lay between the germline ends. Germline V gene sequence: CDR1 MNHEY, CDR2 SVGEGT. This CDR3 has 15 residues.

To note about this clone: The same CDR3 can be traced to other DNA sequences in this sample. The chain employs TRBV4-1 and TRBJ2-1; TRBD2 aligns across 11 bases. Germline CDR1 and CDR2: MGHRA and YSYEKL. The CDR3 loop spans 17 amino acids. J gave up 5 bases and V 0 bases, and 6 bases lay outside the gene matches. The CDR3 DNA follows: TGCGCCAGCAGCCAAGATGGGACTAGCGGTGGTAACAATGAGCAGTTCTTC. Amino acid sequence: CASSQDGTSGGNNEQFF.

The gene calls are TRBV9 and TRBJ2-5; 8 bases fit TRBD2. CDR1 is SGDLS and CDR2 is YYNGEE in the germline V gene. Trimming cost V 2 bases and J 3 bases; bases outside gene matches: 9. The CDR3 totals 16 residues. CDR3 loop: CASSVGPSGLKETQYF. As DNA, the CDR3 is TGTGCCAGCAGCGTCGGGCCTAGCGGGTTAAAAGAGACCCAGTACTTC.

The V gene is TRBV5-1, the J gene TRBJ1-2; D gene unclear. Deletions cut 3 bases from V and 7 bases from J, with 13 bases between. Germline V gives CDR1 SGHRS, CDR2 YFSETQ. This CDR3 is 13 amino acids long. CDR3 loop: CASSYNGNFGYTF. CDR3 sequence (DNA): TGCGCCAGCAGCTATAACGGGAATTTTGGCTACACCTTC.